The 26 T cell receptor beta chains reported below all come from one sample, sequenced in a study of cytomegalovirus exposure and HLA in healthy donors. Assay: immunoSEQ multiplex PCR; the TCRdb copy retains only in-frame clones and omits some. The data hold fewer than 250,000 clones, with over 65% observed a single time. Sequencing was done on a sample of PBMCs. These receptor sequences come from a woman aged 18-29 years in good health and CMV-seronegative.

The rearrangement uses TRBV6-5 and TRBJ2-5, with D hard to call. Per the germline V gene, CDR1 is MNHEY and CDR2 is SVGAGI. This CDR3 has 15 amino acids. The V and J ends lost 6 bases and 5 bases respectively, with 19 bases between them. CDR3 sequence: CASRPRAYNFETQYF. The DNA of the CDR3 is TGTGCCAGCAGACCTCGGGCTTACAACTTTGAGACCCAGTACTTC.

The CDR3 is CASSGRWAEDTQYF. DNA of the CDR3: TGTGCCAGCAGTGGCCGCTGGGCCGAAGATACGCAGTATTTT. V is TRBV6-5 and J is TRBJ2-3; no firm D call. Germline CDR1 reads MNHEY; CDR2 reads SVGAGI. This CDR3 contains 14 residues. Trimming cost V 5 bases and J 5 bases, with 14 bases left between them.

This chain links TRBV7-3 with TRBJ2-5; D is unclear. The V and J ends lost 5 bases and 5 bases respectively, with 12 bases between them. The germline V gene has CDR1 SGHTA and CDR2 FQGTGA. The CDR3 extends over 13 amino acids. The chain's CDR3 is CASSPTHLETQYF. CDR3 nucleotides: TGTGCCAGCAGCCCCACGCATCTGGAGACCCAGTACTTC.

The CDR3 is CASSRRRVNTEAFF. As DNA, the CDR3 is TGTGCCAGCAGCAGACGGAGAGTGAACACTGAAGCTTTCTTT. The rearrangement links TRBV6-5 to TRBJ1-1; the D is unclear. The V and J ends lost 6 bases and 0 bases respectively, with 11 bases between them. CDR1 is MNHEY and CDR2 is SVGAGI in the germline V gene. CDR3 size: 14 residues.

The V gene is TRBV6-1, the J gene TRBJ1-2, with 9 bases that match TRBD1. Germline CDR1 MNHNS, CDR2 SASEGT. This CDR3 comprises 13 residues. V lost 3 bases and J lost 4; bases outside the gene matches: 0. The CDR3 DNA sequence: TGTGCCAGCAGTGAGGACAGGGGCTATGGCTACACCTTC. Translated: CASSEDRGYGYTF.

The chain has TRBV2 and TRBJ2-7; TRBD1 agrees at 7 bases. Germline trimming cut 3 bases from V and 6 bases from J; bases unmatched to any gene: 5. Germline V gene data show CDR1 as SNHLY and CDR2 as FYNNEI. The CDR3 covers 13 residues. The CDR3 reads CASSDAAGGEQYF. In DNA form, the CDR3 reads TGTGCCAGCAGTGACGCGGCAGGGGGCGAGCAGTACTTC.

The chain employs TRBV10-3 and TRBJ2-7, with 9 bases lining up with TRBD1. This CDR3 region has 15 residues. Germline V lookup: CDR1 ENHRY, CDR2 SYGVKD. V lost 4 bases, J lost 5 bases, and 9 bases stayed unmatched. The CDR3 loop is CAISGPGQGVDEQYF. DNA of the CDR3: TGTGCCATCAGTGGCCCGGGACAGGGAGTCGACGAGCAGTACTTC.

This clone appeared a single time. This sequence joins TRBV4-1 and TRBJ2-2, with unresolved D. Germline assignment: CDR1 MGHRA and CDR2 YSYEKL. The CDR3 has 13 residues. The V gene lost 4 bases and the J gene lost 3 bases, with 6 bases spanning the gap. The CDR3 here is CASSRPYTGELFF. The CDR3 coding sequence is TGCGCCAGCAGCCGCCCCTACACCGGGGAGCTGTTTTTT.

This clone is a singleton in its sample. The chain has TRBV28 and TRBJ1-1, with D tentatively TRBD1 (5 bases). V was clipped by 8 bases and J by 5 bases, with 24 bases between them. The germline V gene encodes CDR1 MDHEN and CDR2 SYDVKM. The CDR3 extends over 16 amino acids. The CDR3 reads CASLPQAWDGNTEAFF. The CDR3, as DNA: TGTGCCAGCCTCCCCCAGGCATGGGACGGTAATACTGAAGCTTTCTTT.

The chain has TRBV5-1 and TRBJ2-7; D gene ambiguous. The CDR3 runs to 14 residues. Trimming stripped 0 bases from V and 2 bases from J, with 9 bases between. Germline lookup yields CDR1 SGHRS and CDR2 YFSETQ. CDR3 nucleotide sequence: TGCGCCAGCAGCTTGGAGGTGAACACCTACGAGCAGTACTTC. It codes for CASSLEVNTYEQYF.

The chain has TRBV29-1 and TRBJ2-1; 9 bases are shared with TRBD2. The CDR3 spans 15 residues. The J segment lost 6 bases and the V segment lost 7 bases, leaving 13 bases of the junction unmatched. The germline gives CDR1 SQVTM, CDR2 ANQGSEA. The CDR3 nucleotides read TGCAGCGCTATGAACCGCGGGGGGGTCCGCAATGAGCAGTTCTTC. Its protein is CSAMNRGGVRNEQFF.

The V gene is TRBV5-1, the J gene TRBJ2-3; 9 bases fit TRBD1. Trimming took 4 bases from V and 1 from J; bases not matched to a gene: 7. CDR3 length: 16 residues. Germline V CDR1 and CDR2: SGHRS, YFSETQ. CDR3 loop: CASSIGTGSGTDTQYF. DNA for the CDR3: TGCGCCAGCAGCATAGGGACAGGGTCGGGCACAGATACGCAGTATTTT.

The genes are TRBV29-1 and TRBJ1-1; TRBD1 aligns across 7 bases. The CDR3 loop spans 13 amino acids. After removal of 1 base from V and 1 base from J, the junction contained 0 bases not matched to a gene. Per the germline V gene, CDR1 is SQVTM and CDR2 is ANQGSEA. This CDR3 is CSVEGTGNTEAFF. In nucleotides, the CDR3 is TGCAGCGTTGAAGGGACAGGGAACACTGAAGCTTTCTTT.

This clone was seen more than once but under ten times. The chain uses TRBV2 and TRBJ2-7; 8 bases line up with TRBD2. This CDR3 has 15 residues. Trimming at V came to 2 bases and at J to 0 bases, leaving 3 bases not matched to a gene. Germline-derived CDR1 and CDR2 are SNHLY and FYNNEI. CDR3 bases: TGTGCCAGCAGTGAACCGGGGGGGACCTCCTACGAGCAGTACTTC. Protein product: CASSEPGGTSYEQYF. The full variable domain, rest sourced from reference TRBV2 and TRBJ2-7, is EPEVTQTPSHQVTQMGQEVILRCVPISNHLYFYWYRQILGQKVEFLVSFYNNEISEKSEIFDDQFSVERPDGSNFTLKIRSTKLEDSAMYFCASSEPGGTSYEQYFGPGTRLTVT.

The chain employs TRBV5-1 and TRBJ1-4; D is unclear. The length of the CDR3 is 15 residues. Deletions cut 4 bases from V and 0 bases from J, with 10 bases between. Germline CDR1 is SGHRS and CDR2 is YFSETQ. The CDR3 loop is CASSPSGTTNEKLFF. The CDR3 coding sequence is TGCGCCAGCAGCCCGTCCGGGACAACTAATGAAAAACTGTTTTTT.

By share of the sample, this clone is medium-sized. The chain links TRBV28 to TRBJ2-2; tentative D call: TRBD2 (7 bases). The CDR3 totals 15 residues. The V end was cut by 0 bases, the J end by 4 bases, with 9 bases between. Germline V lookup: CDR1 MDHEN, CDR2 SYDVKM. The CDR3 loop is CASSLWGGPTGELFF. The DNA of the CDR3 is TGTGCCAGCAGTTTATGGGGGGGGCCCACCGGGGAGCTGTTTTTT.

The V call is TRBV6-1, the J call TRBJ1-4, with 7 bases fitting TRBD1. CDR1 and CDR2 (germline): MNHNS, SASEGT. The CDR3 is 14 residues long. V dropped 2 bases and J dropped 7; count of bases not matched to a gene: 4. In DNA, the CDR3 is TGTGCCAGCAGTGAACCGGGACAGTCTGAAAAACTGTTTTTT. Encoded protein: CASSEPGQSEKLFF.

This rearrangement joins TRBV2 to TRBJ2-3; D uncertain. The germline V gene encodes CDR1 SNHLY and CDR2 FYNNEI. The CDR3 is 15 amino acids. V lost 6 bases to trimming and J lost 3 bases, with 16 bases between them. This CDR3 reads CASRPRAGRTDTQYF. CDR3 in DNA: TGTGCCAGCAGACCCCGGGCAGGCCGGACAGATACGCAGTATTTT.

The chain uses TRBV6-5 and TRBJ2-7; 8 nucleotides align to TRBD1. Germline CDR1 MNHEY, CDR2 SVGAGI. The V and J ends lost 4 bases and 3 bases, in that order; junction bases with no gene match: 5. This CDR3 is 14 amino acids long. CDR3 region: CASSFGTGLYEQYF. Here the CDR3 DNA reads TGTGCCAGCAGTTTTGGGACAGGCCTCTACGAGCAGTACTTC.

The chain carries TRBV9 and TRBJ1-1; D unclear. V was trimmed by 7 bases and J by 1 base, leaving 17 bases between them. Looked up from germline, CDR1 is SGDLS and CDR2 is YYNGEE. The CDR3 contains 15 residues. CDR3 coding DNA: TGTGCCAGCCGACGTGGGAGACCCGGGAACACTGAAGCTTTCTTT. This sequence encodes CASRRGRPGNTEAFF.

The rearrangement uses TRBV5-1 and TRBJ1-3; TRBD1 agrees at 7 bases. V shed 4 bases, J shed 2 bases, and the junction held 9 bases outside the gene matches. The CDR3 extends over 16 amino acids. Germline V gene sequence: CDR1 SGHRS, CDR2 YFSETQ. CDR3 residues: CASSLYRGGTGNTIYF. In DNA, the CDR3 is TGCGCCAGCAGCCTCTACAGGGGAGGAACTGGAAACACCATATATTTT.

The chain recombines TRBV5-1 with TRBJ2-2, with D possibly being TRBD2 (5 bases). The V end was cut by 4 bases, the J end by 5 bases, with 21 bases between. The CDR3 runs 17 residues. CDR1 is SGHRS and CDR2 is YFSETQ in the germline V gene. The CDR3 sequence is CASSPRGPEDGTGELFF. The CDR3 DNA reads TGCGCCAGCAGCCCCCGAGGGCCTGAAGATGGGACCGGGGAGCTGTTTTTT. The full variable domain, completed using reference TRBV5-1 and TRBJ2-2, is KAGVTQTPRYLIKTRGQQVTLSCSPISGHRSVSWYQQTPGQGLQFLFEYFSETQRNKGNFPGRFSGRQFSNSRSEMNVSTLELGDSALYLCASSPRGPEDGTGELFFGEGSRLTVL.

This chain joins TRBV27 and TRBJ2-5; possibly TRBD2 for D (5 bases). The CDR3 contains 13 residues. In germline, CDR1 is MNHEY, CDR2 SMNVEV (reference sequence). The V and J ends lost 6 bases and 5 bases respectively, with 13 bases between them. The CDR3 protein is CASRGWTAETQYF. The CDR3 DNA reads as TGTGCCAGCAGGGGGTGGACTGCGGAGACCCAGTACTTC.

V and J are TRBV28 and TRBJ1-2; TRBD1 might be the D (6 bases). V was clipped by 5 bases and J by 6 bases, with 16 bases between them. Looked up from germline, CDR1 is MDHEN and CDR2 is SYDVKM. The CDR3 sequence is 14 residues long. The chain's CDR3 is CASSPAGGGDGYTF. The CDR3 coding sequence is TGTGCCAGCAGTCCCGCGGGGGGCGGGGATGGCTACACCTTC.

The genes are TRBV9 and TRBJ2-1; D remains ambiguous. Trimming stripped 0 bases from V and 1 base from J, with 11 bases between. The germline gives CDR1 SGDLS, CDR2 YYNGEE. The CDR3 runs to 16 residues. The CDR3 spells CASSVEAVPSYNEQFF. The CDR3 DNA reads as TGTGCCAGCAGCGTAGAGGCAGTTCCTTCCTACAATGAGCAGTTCTTC.

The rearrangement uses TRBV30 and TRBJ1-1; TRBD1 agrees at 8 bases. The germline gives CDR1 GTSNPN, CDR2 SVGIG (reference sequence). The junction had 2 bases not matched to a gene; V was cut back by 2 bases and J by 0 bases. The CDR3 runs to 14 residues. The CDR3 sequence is CAWSWTGMNTEAFF. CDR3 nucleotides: TGTGCCTGGAGTTGGACAGGGATGAACACTGAAGCTTTCTTT.